Listed here are 17 T cell receptor beta chains from one sample, sequenced in a study of shared clonotypes between healthy human individuals. Measured with immunoSEQ multiplex PCR; TCRdb has only the in-frame clones, and not every one. The table records about 480,000 clones, 79% of them present only once. The specimen was PBMCs. These TCRs come from a middle-aged woman in good health. Some clones in this sample may be carry-over from other donors' samples.

The CDR3 coding sequence is TGTGCCAGCGGAGCGGGGCAGTACAATGAGCAGTTCTTC. Amino acid sequence: CASGAGQYNEQFF. The V call is TRBV11-3, the J call TRBJ2-1; TRBD2 matches 7 bases. This CDR3 is 13 amino acids long. Germline V gene data show CDR1 as SGHNT and CDR2 as YENEEA. The V and J ends lost 8 bases and 4 bases, in that order; junction bases with no gene match: 5.

V gene TRBV7-2 combines with J gene TRBJ2-7, with D perhaps matching TRBD1 or TRBD2 (5 bases each). Trimming took 1 base from V and 0 from J, leaving 7 bases between them. This CDR3 contains 14 residues. Germline V gene lookup returns CDR1 SGHTA and CDR2 FQGNSA. The CDR3 DNA reads TGTGCCAGCAGCTTAGGGGGGATCTCCTACGAGCAGTACTTC. It translates to CASSLGGISYEQYF.

The chain carries TRBV28 and TRBJ1-4, with TRBD1 as a possible D gene (5 bases). The germline gives CDR1 MDHEN, CDR2 SYDVKM. The CDR3 loop spans 16 amino acids. V was trimmed by 2 bases and J by 0 bases, leaving 10 bases between them. The CDR3 coding sequence is TGTGCCAGCAGTTTACTACGGGGGGCAACTAATGAAAAACTGTTTTTT. It yields the protein CASSLLRGATNEKLFF.

This clone came up many times. The V call is TRBV14, the J call TRBJ1-3, with 7 bases aligning to TRBD1. Germline V lookup: CDR1 SGHDN, CDR2 FVKESK. There are 16 residues in the CDR3. The ends lost 4 bases at V and 2 bases at J; junction bases unmatched: 8. CDR3 sequence: CASSPYPQGPGNTIYF. The CDR3, as DNA: TGTGCCAGCAGCCCGTACCCACAGGGGCCTGGAAACACCATATATTTT.

At least ten counts were recorded for this clone. The chain uses TRBV7-9 and TRBJ2-3; the D call may be TRBD1 or TRBD2 (5 bases each). Germline loops: CDR1 SEHNR, CDR2 FQNEAQ (reference sequence). The CDR3 is 15 amino acids. V dropped 5 bases and J dropped 1 base, with 13 bases sitting between them. The CDR3 loop reads CASSRGVDGTDTQYF. Written as DNA, the CDR3 is TGTGCCAGCAGCAGAGGGGTGGACGGCACAGATACGCAGTATTTT.

CDR3 sequence (DNA): TGTGCCAGCAGCTTAGACGGCGGGAGCCCCCGCTACGAGCAGTACTTC. Amino acids: CASSLDGGSPRYEQYF. The chain combines TRBV7-2 with TRBJ2-7; 7 bases are shared with TRBD2. The CDR3 sequence is 16 residues long. The V segment lost 1 base and the J segment 3 bases; nucleotides outside the gene matches: 9. Germline loops: CDR1 SGHTA, CDR2 FQGNSA.

This clone has at least ten counts. The chain links TRBV6-5 to TRBJ2-2; D call uncertain. Germline V gene sequence: CDR1 MNHEY, CDR2 SVGAGI. V lost 8 bases, J lost 9 bases, and 22 bases lay in between. The CDR3 runs 15 residues. The CDR3 sequence is CASFRYGADHRELFF. CDR3 bases: TGTGCCAGCTTTCGGTACGGCGCCGACCACCGGGAGCTGTTTTTT.

The V and J genes are TRBV27 and TRBJ2-3; tentatively, D is TRBD2 (6 bases). CDR1 is MNHEY and CDR2 is SMNVEV in the germline V gene (reference sequence). Trimming left V 7 bases short and J 3 bases short, with 8 bases between. The CDR3 extends over 12 amino acids. Written as DNA, the CDR3 is TGTGCCAGCACAGGGAGGACAGATACGCAGTATTTT. Amino acids: CASTGRTDTQYF.

The chain links TRBV2 to TRBJ2-3; 9 bases fit TRBD2. Germline CDR1 is SNHLY and CDR2 is FYNNEI. V shed 6 bases, J shed 3 bases, and the junction held 4 bases outside the gene matches. This CDR3 is built from 14 residues. The CDR3: CASRGLASTDTQYF. The DNA of the CDR3 is TGTGCCAGCAGGGGACTAGCATCTACAGATACGCAGTATTTT.

This clone was seen once. The rearrangement links TRBV15 to TRBJ2-5; TRBD2 is a possible D gene (5 bases). Germline-derived CDR1 and CDR2 are LNHNV and YYDKDF (reference sequence). The length of the CDR3 is 12 residues. Trimming took 4 bases from V and 5 from J, leaving 8 bases between them. CDR3 region: CATSNWRETQYF. DNA of the CDR3: TGTGCCACCAGCAACTGGAGGGAGACCCAGTACTTC.

The genes are TRBV11-2 and TRBJ2-3; tentatively, D is TRBD1 (6 bases). The CDR3 contains 14 residues. Trimming pared 5 bases from V and 5 bases from J, leaving 14 bases between. Germline V gene sequence: CDR1 SGHAT, CDR2 FQNNGV. The CDR3 region is CASSNTGFGDTQYF. DNA for the CDR3: TGTGCCAGCAGCAATACAGGGTTTGGAGATACGCAGTATTTT.

To note about this clone: The same CDR3 also results from other DNA sequences found in this sample. The chain employs TRBV9 and TRBJ2-1; D is undetermined. CDR1 SGDLS and CDR2 YYNGEE come from the germline V gene. The CDR3 is made up of 13 amino acids. The V and J ends lost 4 bases and 6 bases respectively, with 11 bases between them. This CDR3 reads CASSLRLGNEQFF. Written as DNA, the CDR3 is TGTGCCAGCAGCCTCCGATTGGGCAATGAGCAGTTCTTC.

CDR3 nucleotide sequence: TGTGCCAGCAGCCAGGGTCGTCAGCCCCAGCATTTT. Protein sequence: CASSQGRQPQHF. J is TRBJ1-5 and V is TRBV14; D unresolved. The length of the CDR3 is 12 residues. CDR1 and CDR2 (germline): SGHDN, FVKESK. Deletions cut 3 bases from V and 6 bases from J, with 6 bases between.

About this clone: With a far larger clone one base away, a read error is the likely cause. The V call is TRBV28, the J call TRBJ2-7; maybe TRBD2 (5 bases). Per germline, CDR1 MDHEN and CDR2 SYDVKM. The CDR3 consists of 15 residues. Trimming left V 2 bases short and J 3 bases short, with 14 bases between. Here the CDR3 reads CASSLSPSRSYEQYF. CDR3 coding DNA: TGTGCCAGCAGTTTAAGTCCTAGCAGGAGCTACGAGCAGTACTTC.

The gene calls are TRBV5-4 and TRBJ2-1; D perhaps matches TRBD2 (5 bases). V lost 0 bases, J lost 3 bases, and 7 bases lay in between. Germline CDR1 and CDR2: SGHNT and YYREEE (reference sequence). CDR3 size: 14 residues. The CDR3 coding sequence is TGTGCCAGCAGCTTGGCCGGGATCTACAATGAGCAGTTCTTC. Amino acids: CASSLAGIYNEQFF.

The rearrangement joins TRBV5-6 to TRBJ2-3, with D possibly TRBD1 on 8 matching bases. The germline V gene has CDR1 SGHDT and CDR2 YYEEEE. V was shortened by 0 bases and J by 6 bases, with 23 bases between the two germline ends. The CDR3 is 18 amino acids. In DNA, the CDR3 is TGTGCCAGCAGCTTGGTTGGGGACAGGAGAGGGAGGGAGGATACGCAGTATTTT. It encodes CASSLVGDRRGREDTQYF.

The gene calls are TRBV28 and TRBJ2-5; 10 bases line up with TRBD2. The J segment lost 11 bases and the V segment lost 1 base, leaving 16 bases of the junction unmatched. Germline V CDR1 and CDR2: MDHEN, SYDVKM. The CDR3 has 17 residues. The CDR3 bases are TGTGCCAGCAGTTTATTAGCCGGGGTAGCGGGAGGTCGAGAGCAGTACTTC. Protein product: CASSLLAGVAGGREQYF.